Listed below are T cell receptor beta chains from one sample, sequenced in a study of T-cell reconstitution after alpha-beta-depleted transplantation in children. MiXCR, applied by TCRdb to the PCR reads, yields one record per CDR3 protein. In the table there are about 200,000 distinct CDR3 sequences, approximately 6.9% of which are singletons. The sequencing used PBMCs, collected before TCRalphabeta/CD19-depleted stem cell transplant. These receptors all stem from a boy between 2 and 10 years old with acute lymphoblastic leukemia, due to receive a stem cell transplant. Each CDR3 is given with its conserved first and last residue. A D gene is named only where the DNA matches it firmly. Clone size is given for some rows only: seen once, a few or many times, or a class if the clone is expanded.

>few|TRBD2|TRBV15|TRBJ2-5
CATSTRRKRGAEETQYF
TGTGCCACCAGCACCCGTCGCAAGCGGGGGGCAGAAGAGACCCAGTACTTC
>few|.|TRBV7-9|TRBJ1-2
CASSIGPKVYGYTF
TGTGCCAGCAGCATTGGTCCGAAAGTCTATGGCTACACCTTC
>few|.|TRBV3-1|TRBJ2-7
CASSQSTPDIPYEQYF
TGTGCCAGCAGCCAAAGTACCCCGGACATACCCTACGAGCAGTACTTC
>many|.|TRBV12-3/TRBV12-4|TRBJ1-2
CASSLNRNYGYTF
TGTGCCAGCAGTTTAAACAGAAACTATGGCTACACCTTC
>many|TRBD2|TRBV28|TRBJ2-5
CASGGRTRPRETQYF
TGTGCCAGCGGGGGGAGGACTAGACCTCGGGAGACCCAGTACTTC
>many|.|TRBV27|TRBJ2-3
CASSPGDTQYF
TGTGCCAGCAGTCCAGGGGATACGCAGTATTTT
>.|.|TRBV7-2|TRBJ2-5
CASSLGRALKETQYF
TGTGCCAGCAGCTTAGGGCGGGCGCTTAAAGAGACCCAGTACTTC
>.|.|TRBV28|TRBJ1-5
CASRSLRIRASYSNQPQHF
TGTGCCAGCAGAAGTTTGAGGATCCGGGCATCTTATAGCAATCAGCCCCAGCATTTT
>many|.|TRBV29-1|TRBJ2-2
CSVRKTGELFF
TGCAGCGTAAGGAAGACCGGGGAGCTGTTTTTT
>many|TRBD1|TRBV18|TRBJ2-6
CASSPQGDGANVLTF
TGTGCCAGCTCACCTCAGGGGGATGGGGCCAACGTCCTGACTTTC
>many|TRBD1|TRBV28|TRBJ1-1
CASSSAQGPAEAFF
TGTGCCAGCAGTTCAGCACAGGGGCCCGCTGAAGCTTTCTTT
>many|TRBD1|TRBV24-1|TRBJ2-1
CATRQGSYNEQFF
TGTGCCACCCGACAGGGGTCCTACAATGAGCAGTTCTTC
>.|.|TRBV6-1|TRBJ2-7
CATLGGTPSYEQYF
TGTGCCACGCTGGGGGGAACCCCCTCCTACGAGCAGTACTTC
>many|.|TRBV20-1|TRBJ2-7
CSVPEESYTYEQYF
TGCAGTGTCCCCGAGGAGTCTTACACCTACGAGCAGTACTTC
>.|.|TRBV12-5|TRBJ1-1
CASALGGSEAFF
TGTGCTAGTGCCCTCGGGGGCTCTGAAGCTTTCTTT
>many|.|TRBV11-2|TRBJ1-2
CASSPFETSYGYTF
TGTGCCAGCAGCCCATTCGAGACCAGCTATGGCTACACCTTC
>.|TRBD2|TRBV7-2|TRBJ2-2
CASGLAGAGGELFF
TGTGCCAGCGGACTAGCGGGGGCCGGCGGGGAGCTGTTTTTT
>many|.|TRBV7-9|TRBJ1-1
CASSLGTADEAFF
TGTGCCAGCAGCTTAGGGACAGCCGATGAAGCTTTCTTT
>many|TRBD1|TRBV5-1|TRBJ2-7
CASSLFQGAYEQYF
TGCGCCAGCAGCTTGTTCCAGGGGGCCTACGAGCAGTACTTC
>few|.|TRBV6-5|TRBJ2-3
CASSYAGRGPTDTQYF
TGTGCCAGCAGTTACGCGGGTAGGGGTCCCACAGATACGCAGTATTTT
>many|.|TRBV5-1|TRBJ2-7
CASSLAPMEEHYEQYF
TGCGCCAGCAGCTTGGCGCCGATGGAGGAACACTACGAGCAGTACTTC
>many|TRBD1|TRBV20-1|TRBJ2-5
CSATRGHEATQYF
TGCAGTGCTACCAGGGGGCATGAGGCGACCCAGTACTTC
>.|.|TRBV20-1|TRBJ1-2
CSATGTNYGYTF
TGCAGTGCTACCGGGACTAACTATGGCTACACCTTC
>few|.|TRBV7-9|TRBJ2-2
CAAAAGKESTGELFF
TGTGCCGCCGCGGCAGGGAAGGAATCCACCGGGGAGCTGTTTTTT
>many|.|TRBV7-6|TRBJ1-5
CASSLAPTGEGQPQHF
TGTGCCAGCAGCTTAGCCCCCACGGGGGAAGGTCAGCCCCAGCATTTT
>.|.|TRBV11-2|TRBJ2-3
CASSTPGPDTQYF
TGTGCCAGCAGTACTCCAGGGCCAGATACGCAGTATTTT
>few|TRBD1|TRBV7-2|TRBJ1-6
CASSLTTGGPNSPLHF
TGTGCCAGCAGCTTAACCACAGGGGGCCCGAATTCACCCCTCCACTTT
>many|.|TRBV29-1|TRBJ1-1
CSVGTRGGRSGTEAFF
TGCAGCGTTGGTACAAGGGGGGGTAGGTCCGGCACTGAAGCTTTCTTT
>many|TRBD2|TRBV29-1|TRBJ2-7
CSVRLAGGWEQYF
TGCAGCGTCCGACTAGCGGGAGGGTGGGAGCAGTACTTC
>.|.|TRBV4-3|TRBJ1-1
CASSQEASWVMNTEAFF
TGCGCCAGCAGCCAAGAGGCCAGCTGGGTCATGAACACTGAAGCTTTCTTT
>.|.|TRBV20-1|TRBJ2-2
CSAPRGVRTGELFF
TGCAGTGCTCCGCGCGGGGTCCGCACCGGGGAGCTGTTTTTT
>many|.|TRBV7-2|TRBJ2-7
CASSLDVRGRLEQYF
TGTGCCAGCAGCTTAGACGTGAGGGGTAGACTCGAGCAGTACTTC
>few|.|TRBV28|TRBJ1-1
CASSLGTYGTEAFF
TGTGCCAGCAGTTTAGGGACCTATGGAACTGAAGCTTTCTTT
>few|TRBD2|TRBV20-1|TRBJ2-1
CSARDLAGLYNEQFF
TGCAGTGCTAGAGATCTAGCGGGGTTGTACAATGAGCAGTTCTTC
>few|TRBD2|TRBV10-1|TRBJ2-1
CASSDRWTSGVFNEQFF
TGCGCCAGCAGTGACCGCTGGACTAGCGGGGTCTTTAATGAGCAGTTCTTC
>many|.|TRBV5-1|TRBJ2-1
CASTPQWGGPNEQFF
TGCGCCAGCACCCCCCAGTGGGGTGGCCCCAATGAGCAGTTCTTC
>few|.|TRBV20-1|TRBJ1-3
CSASWGSGNTIYF
TGCAGTGCTAGTTGGGGAAGTGGAAACACCATATATTTT
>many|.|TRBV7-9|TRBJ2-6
CASSTASGANVLTF
TGTGCCAGCAGCACGGCATCTGGGGCCAACGTCCTGACTTTC
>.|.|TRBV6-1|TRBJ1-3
CASTPARGNTIYF
TGTGCCAGCACCCCCGCACGTGGAAACACCATATATTTT
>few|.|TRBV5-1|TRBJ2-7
CASSSTGVSYEQYF
TGCGCCAGCAGCTCGACAGGTGTCTCCTACGAGCAGTACTTC
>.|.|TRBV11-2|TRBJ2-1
CASSLGLGSYNEQFF
TGTGCCAGCAGCTTGGGACTGGGCTCCTACAATGAGCAGTTCTTC
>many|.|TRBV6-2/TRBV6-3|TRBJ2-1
CASSYDGSRQFF
TGTGCCAGCAGTTACGACGGGAGTAGGCAGTTCTTC
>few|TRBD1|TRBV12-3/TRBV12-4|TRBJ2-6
CASSRQGEGTGANVLTF
TGTGCCAGCAGTCGACAGGGCGAGGGTACTGGGGCCAACGTCCTGACTTTC
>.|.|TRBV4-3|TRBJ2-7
CASSQTVSYEQYF
TGCGCCAGCAGCCAGACAGTCTCCTACGAGCAGTACTTC
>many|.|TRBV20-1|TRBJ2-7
CSARANNSYEQYF
TGCAGTGCTAGAGCGAACAACTCCTACGAGCAGTACTTC
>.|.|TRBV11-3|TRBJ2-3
CASSLDRQNTDTQYF
TGTGCCAGCAGCTTAGATAGACAAAACACAGATACGCAGTATTTT
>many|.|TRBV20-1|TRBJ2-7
CSAKSMRTRGSYEQYF
TGCAGTGCTAAATCGATGAGGACAAGGGGCAGCTACGAGCAGTACTTC
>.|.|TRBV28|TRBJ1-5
CASATQPQPQHF
TGTGCCAGCGCCACCCAGCCTCAGCCCCAGCATTTT